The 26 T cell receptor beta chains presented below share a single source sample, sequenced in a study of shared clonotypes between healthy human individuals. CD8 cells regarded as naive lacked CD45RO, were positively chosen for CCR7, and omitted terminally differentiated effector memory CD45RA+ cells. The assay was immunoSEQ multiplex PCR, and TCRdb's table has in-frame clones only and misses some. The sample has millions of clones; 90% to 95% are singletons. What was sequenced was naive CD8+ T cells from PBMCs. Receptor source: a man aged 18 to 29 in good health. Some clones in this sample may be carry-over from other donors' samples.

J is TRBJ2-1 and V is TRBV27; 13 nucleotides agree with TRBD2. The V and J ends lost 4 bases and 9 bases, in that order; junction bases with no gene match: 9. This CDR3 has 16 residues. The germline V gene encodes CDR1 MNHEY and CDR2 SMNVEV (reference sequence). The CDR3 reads CASSSLAGGLGTEQFF. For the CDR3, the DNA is TGTGCCAGCAGTTCACTAGCGGGAGGGCTCGGTACTGAGCAGTTCTTC.

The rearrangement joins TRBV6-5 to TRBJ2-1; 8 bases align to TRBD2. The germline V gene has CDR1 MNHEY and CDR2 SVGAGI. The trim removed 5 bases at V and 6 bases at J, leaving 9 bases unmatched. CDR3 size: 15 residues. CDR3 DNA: TGTGCCAGCAGTACCACTAGCGGACGAGGCAATGAGCAGTTCTTC. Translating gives CASSTTSGRGNEQFF.

CDR3 nucleotides: TGTGCCAGCAGTTACGGGGGACTAGCGGACTACGAGCAGTACTTC. This sequence encodes CASSYGGLADYEQYF. The chain links TRBV6-5 to TRBJ2-7; 11 nucleotides match TRBD2. The CDR3 runs 15 residues. Germline V gives CDR1 MNHEY, CDR2 SVGAGI. The V gene end was trimmed by 2 bases and the J gene end by 3 bases; junction bases not matched to a gene: 3.

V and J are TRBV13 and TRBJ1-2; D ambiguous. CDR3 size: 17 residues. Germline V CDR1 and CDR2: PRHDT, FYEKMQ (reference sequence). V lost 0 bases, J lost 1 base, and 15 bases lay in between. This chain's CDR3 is CASSLGLRDADNYGYTF. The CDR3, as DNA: TGTGCCAGCAGCTTAGGCCTGCGTGACGCCGATAACTATGGCTACACCTTC.

CDR3 DNA sequence: TGCGCCAGCAGCCAAGTTGGACAGGGAAACACTGAAGCTTTCTTT. Translating gives CASSQVGQGNTEAFF. This chain uses TRBV4-1 with TRBJ1-1, with 8 bases identical to TRBD1. With 1 base clipped from V and 2 bases from J, the junction kept 3 bases outside the gene matches. This CDR3 contains 15 residues. From germline, CDR1 is MGHRA and CDR2 YSYEKL.

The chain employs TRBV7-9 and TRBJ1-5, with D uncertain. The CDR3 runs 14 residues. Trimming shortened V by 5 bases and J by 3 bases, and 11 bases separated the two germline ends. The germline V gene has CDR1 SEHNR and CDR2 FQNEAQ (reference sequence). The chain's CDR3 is CASSPTSPNQPQHF. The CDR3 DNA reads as TGTGCCAGCAGCCCGACATCTCCCAATCAGCCCCAGCATTTT.

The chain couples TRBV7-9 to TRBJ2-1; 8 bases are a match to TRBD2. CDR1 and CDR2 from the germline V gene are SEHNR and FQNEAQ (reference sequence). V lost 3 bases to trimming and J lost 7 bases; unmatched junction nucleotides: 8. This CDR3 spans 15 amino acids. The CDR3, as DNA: TGTGCCAGCAGCTTTGGCGACCGGGGGGGAAATGAGCAGTTCTTC. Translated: CASSFGDRGGNEQFF.

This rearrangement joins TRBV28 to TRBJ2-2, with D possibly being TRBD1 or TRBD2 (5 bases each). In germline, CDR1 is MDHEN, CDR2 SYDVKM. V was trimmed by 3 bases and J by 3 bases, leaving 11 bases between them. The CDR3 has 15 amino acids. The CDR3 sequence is CASSLLGDHTGELFF. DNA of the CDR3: TGTGCCAGCAGTTTGTTGGGGGATCACACCGGGGAGCTGTTTTTT. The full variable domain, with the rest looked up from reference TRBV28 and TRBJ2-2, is DVKVTQSSRYLVKRTGEKVFLECVQDMDHENMFWYRQDPGLGLRLIYFSYDVKMKEKGDIPEGYSVSREKKERFSLILESASTNQTSMYLCASSLLGDHTGELFFGEGSRLTVL.

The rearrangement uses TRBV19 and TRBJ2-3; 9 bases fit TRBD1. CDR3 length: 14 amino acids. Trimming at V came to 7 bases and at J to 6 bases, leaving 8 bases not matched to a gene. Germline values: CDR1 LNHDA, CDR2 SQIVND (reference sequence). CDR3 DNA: TGTGCCAGTACTCCGGGACAGGGTCCGGATACGCAGTATTTT. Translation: CASTPGQGPDTQYF.

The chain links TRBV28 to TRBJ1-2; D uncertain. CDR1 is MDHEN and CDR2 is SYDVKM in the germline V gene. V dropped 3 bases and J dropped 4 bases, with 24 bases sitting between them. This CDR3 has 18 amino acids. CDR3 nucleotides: TGTGCCAGCAGTTTTCGGGTATCGGTCCGCCTGGTTTTCTATGGCTACACCTTC. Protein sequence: CASSFRVSVRLVFYGYTF.

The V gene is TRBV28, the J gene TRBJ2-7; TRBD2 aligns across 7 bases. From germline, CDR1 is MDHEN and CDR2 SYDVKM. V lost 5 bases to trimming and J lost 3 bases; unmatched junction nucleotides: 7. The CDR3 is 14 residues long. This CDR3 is CASSGPAGDYEQYF. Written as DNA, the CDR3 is TGTGCCAGCAGTGGCCCCGCGGGAGACTACGAGCAGTACTTC. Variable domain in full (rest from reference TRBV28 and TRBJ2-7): DVKVTQSSRYLVKRTGEKVFLECVQDMDHENMFWYRQDPGLGLRLIYFSYDVKMKEKGDIPEGYSVSREKKERFSLILESASTNQTSMYLCASSGPAGDYEQYFGPGTRLTVT.

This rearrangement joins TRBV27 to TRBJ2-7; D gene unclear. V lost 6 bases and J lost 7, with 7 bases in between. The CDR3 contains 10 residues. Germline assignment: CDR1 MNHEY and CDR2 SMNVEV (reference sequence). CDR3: CASRFWEQYF. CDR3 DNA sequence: TGTGCCAGCAGGTTTTGGGAGCAGTACTTC.

The CDR3 bases are TGTGCCACCAGCAGACCCGGCCGCGGGTACGAGCAGTACTTC. This encodes CATSRPGRGYEQYF. This sequence joins TRBV15 and TRBJ2-7; D may be TRBD2 (5 bases). Germline values: CDR1 LNHNV, CDR2 YYDKDF (reference sequence). The CDR3 extends over 14 amino acids. Trimming removed 2 bases at V and 4 bases at J, with 12 bases between.

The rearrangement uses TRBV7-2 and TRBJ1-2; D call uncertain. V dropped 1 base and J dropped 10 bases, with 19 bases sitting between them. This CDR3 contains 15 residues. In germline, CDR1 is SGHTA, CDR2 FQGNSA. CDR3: CASSLGTTPRRDYTF. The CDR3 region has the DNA TGTGCCAGCAGCTTAGGGACGACGCCTCGGCGGGACTACACCTTC.

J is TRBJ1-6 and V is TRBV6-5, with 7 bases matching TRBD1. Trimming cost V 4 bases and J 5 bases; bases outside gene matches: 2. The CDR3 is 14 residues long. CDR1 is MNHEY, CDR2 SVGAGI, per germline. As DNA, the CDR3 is TGTGCCAGCAGTTTCACAGGGGATAATTCACCCCTCCACTTT. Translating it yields CASSFTGDNSPLHF.

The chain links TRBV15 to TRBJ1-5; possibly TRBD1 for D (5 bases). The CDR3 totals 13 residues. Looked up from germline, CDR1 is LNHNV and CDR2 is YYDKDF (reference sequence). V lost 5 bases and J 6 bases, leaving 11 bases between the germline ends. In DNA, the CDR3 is TGTGCCACCAGCGGCGGGGGAATTCAGCCCCAGCATTTT. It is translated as CATSGGGIQPQHF.

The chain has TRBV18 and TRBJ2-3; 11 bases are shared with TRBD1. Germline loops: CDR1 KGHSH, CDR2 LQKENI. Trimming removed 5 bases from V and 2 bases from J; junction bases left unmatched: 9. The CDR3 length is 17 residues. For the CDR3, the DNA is TGTGCCAGCTCAGTCCCCCGGGACAGGGGGATCACAGATACGCAGTATTTT. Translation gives CASSVPRDRGITDTQYF.

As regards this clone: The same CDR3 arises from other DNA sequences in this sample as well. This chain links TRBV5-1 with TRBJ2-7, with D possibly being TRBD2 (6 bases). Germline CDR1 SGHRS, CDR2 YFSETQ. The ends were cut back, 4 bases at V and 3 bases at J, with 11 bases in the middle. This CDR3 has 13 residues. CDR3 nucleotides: TGCGCCAGCAGCCTAGCGCCTAGCTACGAGCAGTACTTC. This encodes CASSLAPSYEQYF.

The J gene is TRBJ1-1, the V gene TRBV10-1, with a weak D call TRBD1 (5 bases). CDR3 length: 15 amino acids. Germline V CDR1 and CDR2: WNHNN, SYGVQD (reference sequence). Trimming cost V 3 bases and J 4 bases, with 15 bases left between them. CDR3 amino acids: CASSDKQVGGTEAFF. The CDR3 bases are TGCGCCAGCAGTGACAAACAGGTGGGAGGCACTGAAGCTTTCTTT.

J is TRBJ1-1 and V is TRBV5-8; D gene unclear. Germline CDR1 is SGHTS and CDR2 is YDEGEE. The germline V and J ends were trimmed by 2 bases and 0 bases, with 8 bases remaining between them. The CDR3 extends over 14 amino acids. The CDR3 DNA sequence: TGTGCCAGCAGCTTTGGATCACTGAACACTGAAGCTTTCTTT. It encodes CASSFGSLNTEAFF. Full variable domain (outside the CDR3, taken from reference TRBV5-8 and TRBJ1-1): EAGVTQSPTHLIKTRGQQATLRCSPISGHTSVYWYQQALGLGLQFLLWYDEGEERNRGNFPPRFSGRQFPNYSSELNVNALELEDSALYLCASSFGSLNTEAFFGQGTRLTVV.

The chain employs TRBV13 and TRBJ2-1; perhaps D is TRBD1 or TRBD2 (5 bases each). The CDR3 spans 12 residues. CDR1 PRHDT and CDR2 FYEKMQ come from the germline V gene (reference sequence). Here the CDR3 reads CAVRGAYNEQFF. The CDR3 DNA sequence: TGTGCAGTGCGAGGGGCTTACAATGAGCAGTTCTTC.

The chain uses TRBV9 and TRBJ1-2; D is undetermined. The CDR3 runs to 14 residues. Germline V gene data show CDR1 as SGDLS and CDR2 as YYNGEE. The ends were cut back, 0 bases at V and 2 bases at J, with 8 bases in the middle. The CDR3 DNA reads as TGTGCCAGCAGCGTAGGACCAGTGAACTATGGCTACACCTTC. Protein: CASSVGPVNYGYTF.

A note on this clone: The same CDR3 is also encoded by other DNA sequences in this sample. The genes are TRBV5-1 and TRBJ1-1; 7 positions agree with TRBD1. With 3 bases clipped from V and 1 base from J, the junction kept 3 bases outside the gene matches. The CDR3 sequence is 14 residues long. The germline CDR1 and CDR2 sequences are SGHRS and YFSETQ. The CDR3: CASSSWTGNTEAFF. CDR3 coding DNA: TGCGCCAGCAGCTCCTGGACAGGGAACACTGAAGCTTTCTTT.

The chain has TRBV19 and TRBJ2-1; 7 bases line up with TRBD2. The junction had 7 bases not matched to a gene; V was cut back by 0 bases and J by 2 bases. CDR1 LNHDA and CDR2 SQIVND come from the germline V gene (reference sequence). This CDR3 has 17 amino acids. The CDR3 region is CASSIDRASGAYNEQFF. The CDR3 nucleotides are TGTGCCAGTAGTATAGATCGGGCTAGCGGAGCCTACAATGAGCAGTTCTTC.

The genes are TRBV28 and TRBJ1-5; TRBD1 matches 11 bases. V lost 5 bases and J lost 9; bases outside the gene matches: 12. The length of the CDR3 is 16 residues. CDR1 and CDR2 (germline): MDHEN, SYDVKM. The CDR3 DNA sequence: TGTGCCAGCAGTAAAATCGGGACAGGGACAGGGGGGCCCCAGCATTTT. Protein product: CASSKIGTGTGGPQHF.

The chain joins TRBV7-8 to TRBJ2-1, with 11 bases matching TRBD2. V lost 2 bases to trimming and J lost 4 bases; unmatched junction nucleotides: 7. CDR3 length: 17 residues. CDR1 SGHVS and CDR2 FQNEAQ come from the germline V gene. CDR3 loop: CASSLLVAGGFYNEQFF. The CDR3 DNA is TGTGCCAGCAGCTTATTAGTAGCGGGAGGGTTTTACAATGAGCAGTTCTTC.